These 21 T cell receptor beta chains were all obtained from the same sample, sequenced in a study of a mutant IDH1 vaccine in newly diagnosed glioma (dated by TCRdb to the early 2020s). Their cognate antigens are unknown. Interpreted using the paper, the time point label stands for: week 47, end of study. A 20-mer mutant IDH1 peptide at 300 micrograms in Montanide made up each vaccine dose, which was injected subcutaneously together with topical imiquimod. To prepare the library, the immunoSEQ multiplex PCR assay was applied. TCRdb took this table from immuneACCESS and kept in-frame rearrangements with V and J called. Such tables lack part of the clones; where checked against another copy, unresolved V genes explain under half of the gap, and the rest is unexplained. This sample lists 30,000 to 35,000 clones; about 93% were detected once. The ten largest clonotypes hold around 5% of the sample. This specimen was PBMCs, taken from a glioma patient whose treatment included an IDH1 peptide vaccine. These receptor sequences come from a woman in her thirties or forties with glioma.

Regarding this clone: One end of the junction varies from germline; a read error may be responsible. The chain recombines TRBV2 with TRBJ1-4, with D uncertain. CDR1 and CDR2 (germline): SNHLY, FYNNEI. The CDR3 loop spans 13 amino acids. CDR3 bases: TGTGCCAGCAGCGAAGAAGATGCGACGAAACTGTTTTTT. Protein product: CASSEEDATKLFF.

This chain uses TRBV1 with TRBJ1-1; the D call of TRBD1 is as the table states it, not checked on the DNA. TRBV1 is recorded as a pseudogene. This CDR3 has 16 amino acids. CDR3 region: CTSSQMTGTASTEAFF. The CDR3 nucleotides read TGCACCAGCAGCCAGATGACAGGGACGGCGAGCACTGAAGCTTTCTTT.

The chain combines TRBV6-6 with TRBJ2-7; D unclear. The CDR3 consists of 12 residues. Germline V gene lookup returns CDR1 MNHNY and CDR2 SVGAGI (reference sequence). V gave up 6 bases and J gave up 6 bases, with 12 bases separating them. CDR3 amino acids: CASSYGPLEQYF. For the CDR3, the DNA is TGTGCCAGCAGCTACGGCCCCCTCGAGCAGTACTTC.

This chain uses TRBV5-4 with TRBJ2-2, with D perhaps matching TRBD2 (5 bases). The CDR3 sequence is 15 residues long. Germline lookup yields CDR1 SGHNT and CDR2 YYREEE (reference sequence). The V gene lost 4 bases and the J gene lost 0 bases, with 10 bases spanning the gap. CDR3 bases: TGTGCCAGCAGCCTCCGGGATACGAACACCGGGGAGCTGTTTTTT. Translation: CASSLRDTNTGELFF.

This sequence joins TRBV6-5 and TRBJ1-1; D perhaps matches TRBD1 (5 bases). The CDR3 length is 12 residues. V lost 6 bases and J 10 bases, leaving 15 bases between the germline ends. Germline V CDR1 and CDR2: MNHEY, SVGAGI. CDR3 DNA: TGTGCCAGCAGGGGGGAGGGGAAGGTAGCTTTCTTT. This codes for CASRGEGKVAFF.

V and J are TRBV5-8 and TRBJ1-1; D gene uncertain. The germline V gene encodes CDR1 SGHTS and CDR2 YDEGEE. The CDR3 has 11 residues. V lost 9 bases, J lost 3 bases, and 9 bases lay in between. CDR3: CATMGYTEAFF. The CDR3 nucleotides are TGTGCCACCATGGGGTACACTGAAGCTTTCTTT.

The gene calls are TRBV6-1 and TRBJ1-2, with D perhaps TRBD1 (5 bases). This CDR3 has 13 residues. Germline CDR1 is MNHNS and CDR2 is SASEGT. Between the trimmed V and J ends, which lost 6 bases and 2 bases, there was a span of 10 bases. The CDR3 sequence is CASRSTENYGYTF. The CDR3 nucleotides are TGTGCCAGCAGGTCGACAGAAAACTATGGCTACACCTTC.

The table lists this clone with a count of one. The chain couples TRBV5-4 to TRBJ2-7, with D unresolved. The CDR3 length is 13 residues. V lost 3 bases, J lost 5 bases, and 12 bases lay in between. The germline V gene has CDR1 SGHNT and CDR2 YYREEE (reference sequence). CDR3 DNA sequence: TGTGCCAGCAGCTACCCCGCGGTGCACGAGCAGTACTTC. It is translated as CASSYPAVHEQYF.

The chain has TRBV6-5 and TRBJ2-1, with D perhaps matching TRBD1 or TRBD2 (5 bases each). The length of the CDR3 is 15 residues. Trimming pared 5 bases from V and 6 bases from J, leaving 17 bases between. Germline V gene sequence: CDR1 MNHEY, CDR2 SVGAGI. The CDR3 loop is CASSPPGRTVNEQFF. CDR3 nucleotide sequence: TGTGCCAGCAGTCCGCCGGGACGGACGGTCAATGAGCAGTTCTTC.

The V and J genes are TRBV19 and TRBJ1-5; D ambiguous. The CDR3 totals 13 residues. Germline loops: CDR1 LNHDA, CDR2 SQIVND (reference sequence). V lost 3 bases, J lost 3 bases, and 6 bases lay in between. CDR3 bases: TGTGCCAGTAGTATGTCTGTCAATCAGCCCCAGCATTTT. Encoded protein: CASSMSVNQPQHF.

CDR3 coding DNA: TGTGCCAGCAGTGCCGGAGACGTAAGGAATCAGCCCCAGCATTTT. Translation gives CASSAGDVRNQPQHF. The V call is TRBV9, the J call TRBJ1-5; D not certain. Germline V lookup: CDR1 SGDLS, CDR2 YYNGEE. The CDR3 runs to 15 residues. V was trimmed by 5 bases and J by 4 bases, leaving 16 bases between them. Variable domain in full (rest from reference TRBV9 and TRBJ1-5): DSGVTQTPKHLITATGQRVTLRCSPRSGDLSVYWYQQSLDQGLQFLIQYYNGEERAKGNILERFSAQQFPDLHSELNLSSLELGDSALYFCASSAGDVRNQPQHFGDGTRLSIL.

The chain recombines TRBV15 with TRBJ2-3; D gene unclear. V shed 4 bases and J shed 6 bases, with 5 bases lying between them. Per the germline V gene, CDR1 is LNHNV and CDR2 is YYDKDF (reference sequence). This CDR3 is built from 11 residues. This CDR3 is CATSTGDTQYF. As DNA, the CDR3 is TGTGCCACCAGCACTGGGGATACGCAGTATTTT.

This clone was seen only a few times. The chain joins TRBV29-1 to TRBJ1-4, with 8 nucleotides matching TRBD1. Unmatched junction bases numbered 9, after V lost 6 bases and J lost 3 bases. The CDR3 loop spans 15 amino acids. The germline gives CDR1 SQVTM, CDR2 ANQGSEA. The CDR3 loop reads CSVAGQGGSNEKLFF. Written as DNA, the CDR3 is TGCAGCGTCGCTGGACAGGGAGGGTCTAATGAAAAACTGTTTTTT.

V gene TRBV5-4 combines with J gene TRBJ1-2; D may be TRBD1 (6 bases). Germline values: CDR1 SGHNT, CDR2 YYREEE (reference sequence). Trimming removed 2 bases at V and 8 bases at J, with 13 bases between. The CDR3 runs to 13 residues. This CDR3 reads CASSLGQSMGYTF. The CDR3 DNA reads TGTGCCAGCAGCTTAGGACAGTCTATGGGCTACACCTTC.

The chain couples TRBV27 to TRBJ1-2; tentative D call: TRBD1 (6 bases). The CDR3 covers 12 residues. Germline V lookup: CDR1 MNHEY, CDR2 SMNVEV (reference sequence). Trimming stripped 6 bases from V and 5 bases from J, with 10 bases between. The CDR3 nucleotides are TGTGCCAGCAGCTCGACAGGATATGGCTACACCTTC. Its translation: CASSSTGYGYTF.

This rearrangement joins TRBV7-8 to TRBJ2-5; the D gene could be TRBD1 or TRBD2 (5 bases each). There are 15 residues in the CDR3. Trimming cost V 5 bases and J 2 bases, with 15 bases left between them. The germline V gene has CDR1 SGHVS and CDR2 FQNEAQ. The CDR3 DNA reads TGTGCCAGCAGCGACACTCCGGGACGACAAGAGACCCAGTACTTC. It yields the protein CASSDTPGRQETQYF.

The CDR3 spells CAWSPVGKSQYF. The CDR3 DNA reads as TGTGCCTGGAGTCCAGTGGGAAAATCGCAGTATTTT. The genes are TRBV30 and TRBJ2-3; D gene unclear. The V end lost 2 bases, the J end lost 10 bases, and 13 bases lay between the germline ends. Germline values: CDR1 GTSNPN, CDR2 SVGIG (reference sequence). CDR3 size: 12 residues.

The sample holds one count of this clone. The genes are TRBV19 and TRBJ2-5, with TRBD2 identical over 14 bases. This CDR3 is built from 18 residues. V was clipped by 2 bases and J by 1 base; unmatched bases: 6. From germline, CDR1 is LNHDA and CDR2 SQIVND (reference sequence). For the CDR3, the DNA is TGTGCCAGTAGTATAATCGGGACTAGCGGGAGCTTCCAAGAGACCCAGTACTTC. Translation: CASSIIGTSGSFQETQYF.

The chain has TRBV19 and TRBJ2-6, with D unclear. CDR1 is LNHDA, CDR2 SQIVND, per germline (reference sequence). The CDR3 loop spans 13 amino acids. V was cut by 10 bases and J by 4 bases, with 11 bases left in between. The CDR3 region is CATSNEGANVLTF. DNA for the CDR3: TGTGCCACCTCCAACGAAGGGGCCAACGTCCTGACTTTC. The full variable domain, completed using reference TRBV19 and TRBJ2-6, is DGGITQSPKYLFRKEGQNVTLSCEQNLNHDAMYWYRQDPGQGLRLIYYSQIVNDFQKGDIAEGYSVSREKKESFPLTVTSAQKNPTAFYLCATSNEGANVLTFGAGSRLTVL.

This chain uses TRBV30 with TRBJ2-3; D call uncertain. Trimming took 1 base from V and 0 from J, leaving 5 bases between them. Germline V gene sequence: CDR1 GTSNPN, CDR2 SVGIG (reference sequence). The CDR3 has 13 amino acids. CDR3 sequence: CAWSGVSTDTQYF. The CDR3 nucleotides are TGTGCCTGGAGTGGGGTAAGCACAGATACGCAGTATTTT.

The chain is built from TRBV5-4 and TRBJ1-4; a weak D match, TRBD1 (5 bases). Germline assignment: CDR1 SGHNT and CDR2 YYREEE (reference sequence). This CDR3 is 16 amino acids long. Trimming left V 0 bases short and J 3 bases short, with 12 bases between. DNA of the CDR3: TGTGCCAGCAGCTTGGGGGGCGGGTCCCCTAATGAAAAACTGTTTTTT. This gives the protein CASSLGGGSPNEKLFF.